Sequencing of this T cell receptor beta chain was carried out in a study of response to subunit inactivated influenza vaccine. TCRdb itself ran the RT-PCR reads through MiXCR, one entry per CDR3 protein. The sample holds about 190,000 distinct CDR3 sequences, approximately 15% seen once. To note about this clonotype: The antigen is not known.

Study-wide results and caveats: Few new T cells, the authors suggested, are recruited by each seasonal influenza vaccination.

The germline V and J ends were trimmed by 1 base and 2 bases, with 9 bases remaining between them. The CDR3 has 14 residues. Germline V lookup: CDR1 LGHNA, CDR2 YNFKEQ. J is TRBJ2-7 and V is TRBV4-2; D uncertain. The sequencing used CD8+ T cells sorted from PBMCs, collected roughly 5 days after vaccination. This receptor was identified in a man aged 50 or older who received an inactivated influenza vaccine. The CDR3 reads CASSQVFSPYEQYF. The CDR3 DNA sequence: TGTGCCAGCAGCCAAGTTTTTAGCCCCTACGAGCAGTACTTC.